This TCR beta chain was retrieved from a study of cytomegalovirus exposure and HLA in healthy donors. Generated by immunoSEQ multiplex PCR, the TCRdb table keeps only in-frame clones and is missing some. The table records 150,000 or so clones, around nine tenths of them present only once. The germline CDR1 and CDR2 sequences are SEHNR and FQNEAQ (reference sequence). Losses at the gene ends were 5 bases for V and 2 bases for J; bases not matched to a gene: 6. CDR3 length equals 15 residues. The J gene is TRBJ2-1, the V gene TRBV7-9; 7 bases are shared with TRBD1. The sample taken for sequencing was PBMCs. The sequence derives from a woman aged 30 to 39 in good health and CMV-seronegative. The CDR3 is CASSPGTAAYNEQFF. In DNA form, the CDR3 reads TGTGCCAGCAGCCCCGGGACAGCAGCCTACAATGAGCAGTTCTTC.